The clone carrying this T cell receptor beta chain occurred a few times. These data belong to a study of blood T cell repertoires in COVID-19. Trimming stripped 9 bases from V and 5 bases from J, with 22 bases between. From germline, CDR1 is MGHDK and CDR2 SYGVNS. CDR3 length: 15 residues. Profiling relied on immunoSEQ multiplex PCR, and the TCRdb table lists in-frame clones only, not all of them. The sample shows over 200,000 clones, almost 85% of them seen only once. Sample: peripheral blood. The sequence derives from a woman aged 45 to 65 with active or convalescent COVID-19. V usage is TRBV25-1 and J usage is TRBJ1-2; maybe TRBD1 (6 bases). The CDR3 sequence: CASSSPGTLLYGYTF. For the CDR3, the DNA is TGTGCCAGTTCCTCTCCCGGGACACTCCTGTATGGCTACACCTTC.